The 32 T cell receptor beta chains in this list originate from one sample, sequenced in a study of molecular identifiers for immune sequencing clone quantification. TCRdb passed the PCR reads through MiXCR, listing each CDR3 protein once. The sample holds a few hundred thousand distinct CDR3 sequences; roughly 23% are singletons and the top ten take 0.7% to 1%. Source material: naive CD8+ T cells from blood, with Jurkat cell RNA spiked in. Subset here: FACS-sorted CD8+CD4-CCR7+CD45RA+ naive T cells. Receptors originate from a human donor in good health. Some libraries in this study had Jurkat cell RNA spiked in.

This chain connects TRBV4-2 to TRBJ2-7, with a possible D match to TRBD2 (6 bases). V shed 0 bases and J shed 0 bases, with 15 bases lying between them. There are 17 residues in the CDR3. Looked up from germline, CDR1 is LGHNA and CDR2 is YNFKEQ. Here the CDR3 DNA reads TGTGCCAGCAGCCAAGATTGGGCTAGCGTTCCCTCCTACGAGCAGTACTTC. It translates to CASSQDWASVPSYEQYF.

The chain uses TRBV4-1 and TRBJ2-5; no clear D. Germline CDR1 reads MGHRA; CDR2 reads YSYEKL. This CDR3 contains 14 residues. Trimming took 0 bases from V and 5 from J, leaving 10 bases between them. The CDR3 bases are TGCGCCAGCAGCCAAGATGGCGGAGCGGAGACCCAGTACTTC. This encodes CASSQDGGAETQYF.

This clonotype was recorded many times. The J gene is TRBJ1-1, the V gene TRBV11-3; tentative D call: TRBD1 (6 bases). From germline, CDR1 is SGHNT and CDR2 YENEEA. The CDR3 extends over 13 amino acids. V lost 5 bases to trimming and J lost 8 bases, with 15 bases between them. The CDR3 region has the DNA TGTGCCAGCAGCGCACTCCACGGACAGGAAGCTTTCTTT. It specifies CASSALHGQEAFF.

This clonotype was seen more than once but under ten times. V gene TRBV12-3 or TRBV12-4 combines with J gene TRBJ2-5; 7 nucleotides align to TRBD2. The CDR3 sequence is 13 residues long. After removal of 5 bases from V and 5 bases from J, the junction contained 5 bases not matched to a gene. The CDR3 spells CASSLIAGETQYF. The CDR3 region has the DNA TGTGCCAGCAGTCTGATAGCGGGCGAGACCCAGTACTTC.

The chain has TRBV20-1 and TRBJ2-7, with 7 bases that match TRBD1. Trimming took 5 bases from V and 0 from J; bases not matched to a gene: 10. Germline CDR1 DFQATT, CDR2 SNEGSKA (reference sequence). CDR3 length: 15 amino acids. The CDR3: CSACRDSRLSYEQYF. CDR3 sequence (DNA): TGCAGTGCTTGCCGGGACAGCCGTCTCTCCTACGAGCAGTACTTC.

In its sample, this clonotype was seen many times. The chain recombines TRBV2 with TRBJ2-3; no clear D gene. The V end was cut by 10 bases, the J end by 1 base, with 9 bases between. The CDR3 runs 12 residues. Germline assignment: CDR1 SNHLY and CDR2 FYNNEI. CDR3 nucleotide sequence: TGTGCCACCCCGACGGGCACAGATACGCAGTATTTT. The encoded protein is CATPTGTDTQYF.

This clonotype has a count of ten or more. This chain links TRBV5-6 with TRBJ2-3; the D is unclear. This CDR3 is built from 16 residues. CDR1 is SGHDT and CDR2 is YYEEEE in the germline V gene. Trimming removed 4 bases from V and 2 bases from J, with 17 bases in between. CDR3 sequence reads: CASSGFGRVNTDTQYF. The CDR3 DNA reads as TGTGCCAGCAGCGGATTCGGCCGGGTAAACACAGATACGCAGTATTTT.

This clonotype was observed once. The J gene is TRBJ1-2, the V gene TRBV12-3 or TRBV12-4; no definite D call. The germline V and J ends were trimmed by 6 bases and 3 bases, with 11 bases remaining between them. There are 13 residues in the CDR3. The CDR3 DNA reads as TGTGCCAGCAGCCAATCACTCCACTATGGCTACACCTTC. Protein product: CASSQSLHYGYTF.

To note about this clonotype: A read error may be the cause here, since a much bigger clone is one base away. The chain has TRBV20-1 and TRBJ2-7, with TRBD1 identical over 7 bases. The CDR3 spans 15 residues. Germline V gene sequence: CDR1 DFQATT, CDR2 SNEGSKA (reference sequence). After removal of 5 bases from V and 5 bases from J, the junction contained 15 bases not matched to a gene. Written as DNA, the CDR3 is TGCAGTGCTCTCTCCGGGACAGAATACCCCCACGAGCAGTACTTC. This gives the protein CSALSGTEYPHEQYF.

CDR3 nucleotide sequence: TGTGACGGGGGTGGAAATAGTCAGCCCCAGCATTTT. The encoded protein is CDGGGNSQPQHF. The chain carries TRBV24-1 and TRBJ1-5; D perhaps matches TRBD1 (5 bases). CDR3 size: 12 residues. Germline V gene sequence: CDR1 KGHDR, CDR2 SFDVKD.

In the case of this clonotype: A clone one base away is much larger, so this may be a read error. The chain employs TRBV30 and TRBJ2-1; the D gene could be TRBD1 or TRBD2 (6 bases each). CDR3 length: 15 residues. In germline, CDR1 is GTSNPN, CDR2 SVGIG (reference sequence). Trimming stripped 4 bases from V and 6 bases from J, with 19 bases between. CDR3 residues: CAWNGGTGTCNEQFF. The CDR3 nucleotides read TGTGCCTGGAACGGGGGAACAGGGACCTGCAATGAGCAGTTCTTC.

Notes on this clonotype: The junction departs from the called germline gene at one end, perhaps through a read error. The V call is TRBV24-1, the J call TRBJ2-3; D might be TRBD1 (6 bases). The CDR3 is 17 amino acids. CDR1 is KGHDR, CDR2 SFDVKD, per germline. This CDR3 reads CATRDSQQGWGTDTQYF. The CDR3 nucleotides are TGTGCCACCCGTGACTCCCAACAGGGATGGGGCACAGATACGCAGTATTTT.

Only a few counts were recorded for this clonotype. This chain links TRBV19 with TRBJ2-1, with TRBD2 matching over 7 bases. The V and J ends lost 5 bases and 7 bases, in that order; junction bases with no gene match: 11. Germline CDR1 reads LNHDA; CDR2 reads SQIVND (reference sequence). The CDR3 runs to 15 residues. The CDR3 coding sequence is TGTGCCAGTAGTGTAGGACTAGGGCCGCGGAATGAGCAGTTCTTC. Encoded protein: CASSVGLGPRNEQFF.

At least ten counts were recorded for this clonotype. This chain joins TRBV29-1 and TRBJ2-1; no reliable D call. The V gene's germline CDR1 is SQVTM and CDR2 ANQGSEA. The CDR3 is 13 amino acids. V shed 3 bases and J shed 8 bases, with 14 bases lying between them. CDR3 residues: CSVDLRSYDEQFF. CDR3 coding DNA: TGCAGCGTTGATCTGAGGAGTTACGATGAGCAGTTCTTC.

This clonotype has only a few counts. V usage is TRBV7-9 and J usage is TRBJ2-5, with 15 nucleotides matching TRBD2. This CDR3 is built from 16 residues. Germline assignment: CDR1 SEHNR and CDR2 FQNEAQ (reference sequence). With V trimmed by 6 bases and J by 4 bases, 6 bases remained unmatched. The DNA for the CDR3 is TGTGCCAGCAGACGGGGACTAGCGGGAGGAGGAGAGACCCAGTACTTC. It is translated as CASRRGLAGGGETQYF.

Many counts were recorded for this clonotype. In DNA, the CDR3 is TGCGCCAGCAGCCAAGGGGGCGCGGGCACTGAAGCTTTCTTT. Residues: CASSQGGAGTEAFF. The V and J genes are TRBV4-3 and TRBJ1-1; D may be TRBD1 (5 bases). Germline V lookup: CDR1 LGHNA, CDR2 YSLEER. V was trimmed by 1 base and J by 4 bases, leaving 10 bases between them. The CDR3 is 14 residues long.

The sample holds a few counts of this clonotype. The rearrangement joins TRBV14 to TRBJ1-1; D is unclear. The CDR3 is made up of 14 amino acids. The V gene lost 0 bases and the J gene lost 0 bases, with 5 bases spanning the gap. The germline V gene has CDR1 SGHDN and CDR2 FVKESK. As DNA, the CDR3 is TGTGCCAGCAGCCAAGATACAGTGAACACTGAAGCTTTCTTT. This sequence encodes CASSQDTVNTEAFF.

Remarks on this clonotype: With a much larger clone just one base away, this may be a read error. This chain connects TRBV4-3 to TRBJ2-3; TRBD2 is a possible D gene (6 bases). In germline, CDR1 is LGHNA, CDR2 YSLEER. The CDR3 extends over 13 amino acids. Trimming stripped 0 bases from V and 8 bases from J, with 9 bases between. CDR3 nucleotide sequence: TGCGCCAGCAGCCAAGACAAAGCGGGTACGCAGTATTTT. Amino acids: CASSQDKAGTQYF.

Ten or more counts support this clonotype. This chain connects TRBV7-9 to TRBJ1-6; 8 bases map to TRBD1. Per germline, CDR1 SEHNR and CDR2 FQNEAQ (reference sequence). J lost 8 bases, V lost 0 bases, and 3 bases had no gene match. The CDR3 is made up of 15 amino acids. Here the CDR3 DNA reads TGTGCCAGCAGCTTAGCGGACAGGGAGGATTCACCCCTCCACTTT. Amino acids: CASSLADREDSPLHF.

The count of this clonotype is one. Germline is not matched at one junction end, which may reflect a read error. The gene calls are TRBV7-9 and TRBJ2-7; either TRBD1 or TRBD2 may fit D (5 bases each). CDR1 is SEHNR, CDR2 FQNEAQ, per germline (reference sequence). The CDR3 length is 14 residues. The CDR3 DNA is TGTGCCAGCAGCTTCGGGACCCGGGGCTACGAGCAGCACTTC. Encoded protein: CASSFGTRGYEQHF.

Worth noting for this clonotype: It may be a read error: a sequence one base away is much more abundant. The CDR3 DNA is TGTGCTAGTGGCCCCACGACAGGGGTAGCCAAAACCATTCAGTACTTC. This translates into CASGPTTGVAKTIQYF. The chain couples TRBV12-5 to TRBJ2-4; TRBD1 aligns across 8 bases. Germline CDR1 and CDR2: LGHNT and FRNRAP. CDR3 length: 16 residues.

On this clonotype itself: A single base separates this from a much larger clone, so it may be a read error. This chain links TRBV7-6 with TRBJ2-3; 9 bases are shared with TRBD1. Per the germline V gene, CDR1 is SGHVS and CDR2 is FNYEAQ. The CDR3 is 15 amino acids. CDR3 sequence: CASSWGQGLTDTQCF. The CDR3 region has the DNA TGTGCCAGCAGCTGGGGACAGGGTTTGACAGATACGCAGTGTTTT.

This clonotype was seen a handful of times. The rearrangement joins TRBV2 to TRBJ1-2, with D perhaps matching TRBD1 (6 bases). V shed 2 bases and J shed 4 bases, with 17 bases lying between them. The germline V gene encodes CDR1 SNHLY and CDR2 FYNNEI. The CDR3 loop spans 16 amino acids. The chain's CDR3 is CASSEFFGGRGYGYTF. The CDR3 bases are TGTGCCAGCAGTGAATTCTTCGGGGGGCGAGGCTATGGCTACACCTTC.

About this clonotype: Possible read error: a much larger clone is one base away. The chain couples TRBV7-2 to TRBJ2-1; a possible D gene is TRBD2 (5 bases). Looked up from germline, CDR1 is SGHTA and CDR2 is FQGNSA. This CDR3 region has 12 residues. DNA for the CDR3: TGTGCCAGCAGCCGTACCGGGAATGAGCGGTTCTTC. The encoded protein is CASSRTGNERFF.

On this clonotype itself: At one of its ends the junction is not consistent with the germline gene, which may arise from a read error. The J gene is TRBJ2-5, the V gene TRBV5-3, with 11 positions matching TRBD1. TRBV5-3 is classed as an ORF, of uncertain function. There are 17 residues in the CDR3. The chain's CDR3 is CASSQLDRGLSAETQCF. CDR3 sequence (DNA): TGTGCCAGCAGTCAACTGGACAGGGGGCTGTCTGCAGAGACCCAGTGCTTC.

There are a few counts of this clonotype. The chain uses TRBV5-1 and TRBJ1-1, with a possible D match to TRBD1 (5 bases). Trimming stripped 4 bases from V and 12 bases from J, with 28 bases between. The CDR3 is 16 amino acids. Per the germline V gene, CDR1 is SGHRS and CDR2 is YFSETQ. The CDR3 DNA follows: TGCGCCAGCAGCCCCTACCCAGTTGGGGCGCCCGGGGTAACTTTCTTT. Its translation: CASSPYPVGAPGVTFF.

Ten or more counts support this clonotype. The V and J genes are TRBV27 and TRBJ1-5; D remains ambiguous. The CDR3 consists of 11 residues. The V and J ends lost 8 bases and 8 bases respectively, with 10 bases between them. CDR1 is MNHEY and CDR2 is SMNVEV in the germline V gene (reference sequence). The CDR3 is CASGEFEPQHF. CDR3 bases: TGTGCCAGCGGGGAGTTTGAGCCCCAGCATTTT.

This clonotype was recorded a few times. This chain joins TRBV5-3 and TRBJ1-5; 8 nucleotides line up with TRBD1. TRBV5-3 is flagged as an ORF with uncertain function. Trimming removed 8 bases from V and 6 bases from J; junction bases left unmatched: 19. The CDR3 length is 17 residues. The CDR3 loop reads CASSPRQGTLAGQPQHF. In DNA form, the CDR3 reads TGTGCCAGCAGCCCGAGACAGGGGACTTTAGCAGGTCAGCCCCAGCATTTT.

In its sample, this clonotype was seen many times. This chain connects TRBV6-5 to TRBJ1-1; no clear D gene. This CDR3 comprises 16 residues. Trimming removed 2 bases at V and 0 bases at J, with 13 bases between. CDR1 is MNHEY and CDR2 is SVGAGI in the germline V gene. The CDR3 nucleotides read TGTGCCAGCAGTTACAACCTGGCAGGTATGAACACTGAAGCTTTCTTT. Translating gives CASSYNLAGMNTEAFF.

The chain is built from TRBV19 and TRBJ2-3, with TRBD1 as a possible D gene (6 bases). CDR1 and CDR2 from the germline V gene are LNHDA and SQIVND (reference sequence). CDR3 size: 15 residues. V shed 4 bases and J shed 2 bases, with 13 bases lying between them. Here the CDR3 reads CASSKGETSTDTQYF. The CDR3 nucleotides read TGTGCCAGTAGTAAGGGGGAGACTTCCACAGATACGCAGTATTTT.

This clonotype was found many times. The genes are TRBV7-9 and TRBJ1-4, with D possibly matching TRBD1 (6 bases). The CDR3 covers 17 residues. The germline V and J ends were trimmed by 5 bases and 5 bases, with 21 bases remaining between them. Germline-derived CDR1 and CDR2 are SEHNR and FQNEAQ (reference sequence). CDR3 sequence reads: CASSGGPAGTGNEKLFF. The CDR3 coding sequence is TGTGCCAGCAGCGGGGGGCCCGCAGGGACGGGAAATGAAAAACTGTTTTTT.

This clonotype was seen a handful of times. This sequence joins TRBV14 and TRBJ1-4; 9 bases are shared with TRBD1. The CDR3 contains 17 residues. V lost 0 bases and J lost 6; bases outside the gene matches: 8. Germline CDR1 and CDR2: SGHDN and FVKESK. The CDR3 bases are TGTGCCAGCAGCCAAGAAGGGGATGGGACAGGGTATGAAAAACTGTTTTTT. Protein: CASSQEGDGTGYEKLFF.